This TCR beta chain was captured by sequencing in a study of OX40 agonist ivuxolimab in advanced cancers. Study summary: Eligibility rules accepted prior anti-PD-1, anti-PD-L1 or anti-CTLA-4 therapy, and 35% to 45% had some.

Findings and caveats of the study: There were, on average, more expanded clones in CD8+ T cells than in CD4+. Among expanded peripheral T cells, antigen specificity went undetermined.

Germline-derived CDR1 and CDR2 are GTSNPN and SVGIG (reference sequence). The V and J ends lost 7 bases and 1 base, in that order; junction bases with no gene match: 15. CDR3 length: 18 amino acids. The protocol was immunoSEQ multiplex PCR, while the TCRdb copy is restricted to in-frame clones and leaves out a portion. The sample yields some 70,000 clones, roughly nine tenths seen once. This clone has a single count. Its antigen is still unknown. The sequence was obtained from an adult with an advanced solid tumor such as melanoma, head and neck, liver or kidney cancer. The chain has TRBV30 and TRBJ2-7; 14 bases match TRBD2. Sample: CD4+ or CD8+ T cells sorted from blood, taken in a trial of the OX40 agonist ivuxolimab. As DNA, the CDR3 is TGTGCCTCGGAGGGAGGGACTAGCGGGAGTCGAAGGTCCTACGAGCAGTACTTC. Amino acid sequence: CASEGGTSGSRRSYEQYF.